The source of this T cell receptor (beta chain) is a study of patients and donors after allogeneic stem cell transplantation. TCRdb reprocessed the RT-PCR reads via MiXCR and lists one record per CDR3 protein. The sample has tens of thousands of distinct CDR3 sequences, roughly 5.1% seen once. With 0 bases clipped from V and 9 bases from J, the junction kept 0 bases outside the gene matches. Germline CDR1 and CDR2: SGHNT and YYREEE (reference sequence). The CDR3 has 12 residues. This clonotype showed up just a few times. The rearrangement uses TRBV5-4 and TRBJ2-1; 7 nucleotides align to TRBD1. The TCR comes from a human donor who was either an allogeneic HSCT recipient or a stem cell or donor lymphocyte infusion donor (not recorded which). It is not recorded whose cells these are; they may come from a transplant donor. Source material: blood, either unsorted or a sorted T cell fraction (not recorded which). In DNA form, the CDR3 reads TGTGCCAGCAGCTTGGGGACAGGTGAGCAGTTCTTC. This translates into CASSLGTGEQFF.